Below are 4 T cell receptor beta chains sequenced from a single sample in a study of blood T cell repertoires in COVID-19. Here immunoSEQ multiplex PCR was the method, and the copy in TCRdb shows in-frame clones only, minus some. The data hold more than 90,000 clones, with roughly 87% observed a single time. The sequenced material came from peripheral blood. The receptors stem from a human donor in a cohort sampled during active COVID-19.

V usage is TRBV2 and J usage is TRBJ1-2; TRBD1 matches 7 bases. V trimming: 7 bases; J trimming: 1 base; junction bases outside the gene matches: 9. Germline assignment: CDR1 SNHLY and CDR2 FYNNEI. This CDR3 has 15 residues. The CDR3 sequence: CASIAQGTHNYGYTF. The CDR3 nucleotides are TGTGCCAGCATTGCACAGGGGACTCATAACTATGGCTACACCTTC. Combining the CDR3 with reference TRBV2 and TRBJ1-2 gives the whole variable domain EPEVTQTPSHQVTQMGQEVILRCVPISNHLYFYWYRQILGQKVEFLVSFYNNEISEKSEIFDDQFSVERPDGSNFTLKIRSTKLEDSAMYFCASIAQGTHNYGYTFGSGTRLTVV.

This chain joins TRBV29-1 and TRBJ2-7; TRBD1 agrees at 10 bases. Trimming at V came to 6 bases and at J to 2 bases, leaving 7 bases not matched to a gene. CDR1 is SQVTM, CDR2 ANQGSEA, per germline. This CDR3 has 14 residues. DNA for the CDR3: TGCAGCGTAACCGGGACAGGGGATCCCTACGAGCAGTACTTC. It translates to CSVTGTGDPYEQYF.

The rearrangement uses TRBV5-1 and TRBJ2-1; 9 nucleotides agree with TRBD1. The ends lost 0 bases at V and 6 bases at J; junction bases unmatched: 10. CDR1 and CDR2 (germline): SGHRS, YFSETQ. The CDR3 has 17 amino acids. CDR3 amino acids: CASSLDGQGMGSNEQFF. CDR3 nucleotides: TGCGCCAGCAGCTTGGACGGACAGGGGATGGGTAGCAATGAGCAGTTCTTC.

V and J are TRBV29-1 and TRBJ1-2; 7 bases are shared with TRBD1. The CDR3 loop spans 13 amino acids. Germline CDR1 is SQVTM and CDR2 is ANQGSEA. The ends lost 5 bases at V and 6 bases at J; junction bases unmatched: 9. The CDR3 region has the DNA TGCAGCGTTCTCCCAACAGGGGTTCATGGCTACACCTTC. Encoded protein: CSVLPTGVHGYTF.